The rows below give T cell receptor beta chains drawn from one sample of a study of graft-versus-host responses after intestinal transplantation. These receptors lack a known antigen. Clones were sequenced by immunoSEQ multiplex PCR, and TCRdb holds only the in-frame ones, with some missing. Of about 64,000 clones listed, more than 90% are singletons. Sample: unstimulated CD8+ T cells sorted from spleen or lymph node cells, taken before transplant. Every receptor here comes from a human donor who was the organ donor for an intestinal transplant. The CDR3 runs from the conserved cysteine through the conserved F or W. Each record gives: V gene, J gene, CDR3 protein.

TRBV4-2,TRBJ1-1,CASSQENPGTYTEAFF
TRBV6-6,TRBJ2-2,CASSLLRQGGDGELFF
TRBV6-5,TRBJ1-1,CASSFNRVSTEAFF
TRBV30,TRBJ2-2,CACLTSGRGVAGELFF
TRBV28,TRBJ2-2,CASSFRDRGGELFF
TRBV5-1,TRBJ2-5,CASSGGQGAKETQYF
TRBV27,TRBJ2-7,CASSLTRTSYEQYF
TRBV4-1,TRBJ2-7,CASSLGLAGETYEQYF
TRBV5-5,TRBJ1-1,CASSLAGFNTEAFF
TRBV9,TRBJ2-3,CASSVERASGTRGDTQYF
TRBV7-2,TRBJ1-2,CATGTGAINGYTF
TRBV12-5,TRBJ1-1,CASGFGAGLEAFF
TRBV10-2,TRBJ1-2,CASSESGQGAGGYTF
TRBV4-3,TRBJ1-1,CASSQEGPGGTTEAFF
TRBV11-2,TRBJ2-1,CASSFTGNQGNEQFF
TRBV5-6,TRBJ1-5,CASSLAAGNNQPQHF
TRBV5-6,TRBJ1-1,CASSLSAGIVYTEAFF
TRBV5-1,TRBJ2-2,CASSFGPNTGELFF
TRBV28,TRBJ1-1,CASSSSWTGKGAFF
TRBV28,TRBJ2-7,CASSSVLSPGDPDDVGEQYF
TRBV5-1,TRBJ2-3,CASSLEVSGAPSTDTQYF
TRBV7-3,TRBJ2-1,CASSLTVGGYNEQFF
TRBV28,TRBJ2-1,CASSLREMGAGNEQFF
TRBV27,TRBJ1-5,CASSLGQGYSNQPQHF
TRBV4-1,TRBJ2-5,CASSPHGSVRETQYF
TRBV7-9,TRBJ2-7,CASSAGPLSEQYF
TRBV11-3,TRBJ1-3,CASSRCKTGRKTPAMDTIYF
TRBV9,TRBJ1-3,CASSQGGASGNTIYF
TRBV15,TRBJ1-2,CATSTPGQGTNYGYTF
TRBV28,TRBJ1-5,CASSPQDRDYQPQHF
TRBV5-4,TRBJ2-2,CASSGDTSAPGELFF
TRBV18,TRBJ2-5,CASSQNPGTSGRMVETQYF
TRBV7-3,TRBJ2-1,CASSLKIPLAGGPYNEQFF
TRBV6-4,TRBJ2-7,CASSEMASGSYEQYF
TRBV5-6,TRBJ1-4,CASSLGGDGEKLFF
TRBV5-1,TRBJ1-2,CASKTSLTGVNYGYTF
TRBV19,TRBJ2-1,CASRSGNTEQFF
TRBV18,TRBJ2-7,CASSPFYPGQINYEQYF
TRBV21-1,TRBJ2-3,CASSRREGLAGTPDTQYF
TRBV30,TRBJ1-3,CAWSTGTASTYGGNTIYF
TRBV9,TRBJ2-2,CASSPTGTTITGELFF
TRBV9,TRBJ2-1,CASNPAGDSNEQFF